The 11 T cell receptor beta chains reported below all come from one sample, sequenced in a study of cytomegalovirus exposure and HLA in healthy donors. The PCR was carried out with 60 Vbeta primers and 13 Jbeta primers. Produced via immunoSEQ multiplex PCR; TCRdb's table is partial and in-frame only. The sample includes about 140,000 clones. Sequenced material: PBMCs. The receptors here all came from a man aged 40-55 years in good health and CMV-seronegative.

This sequence joins TRBV28 and TRBJ1-1, with D uncertain. This CDR3 has 14 amino acids. The germline V gene has CDR1 MDHEN and CDR2 SYDVKM. Trimming removed 2 bases at V and 1 base at J, with 8 bases between. CDR3 DNA sequence: TGTGCCAGCAGTTTAGGTCCAGGGAACACTGAAGCTTTCTTT. It specifies CASSLGPGNTEAFF. The full variable domain, in which reference TRBV28 and TRBJ1-1 provide the parts outside the CDR3, is DVKVTQSSRYLVKRTGEKVFLECVQDMDHENMFWYRQDPGLGLRLIYFSYDVKMKEKGDIPEGYSVSREKKERFSLILESASTNQTSMYLCASSLGPGNTEAFFGQGTRLTVV.

The V gene is TRBV7-3, the J gene TRBJ2-3; 8 bases match TRBD2. The CDR3 spans 16 residues. Trimming at V came to 1 base and at J to 5 bases, leaving 8 bases not matched to a gene. In germline, CDR1 is SGHTA, CDR2 FQGTGA. CDR3 bases: TGTGCCAGCAGCTTAAGAGGCGGGGGGCAAGGAGATACGCAGTATTTT. It yields the protein CASSLRGGGQGDTQYF.

The chain uses TRBV2 and TRBJ2-3; D uncertain. Germline assignment: CDR1 SNHLY and CDR2 FYNNEI. The CDR3 contains 16 residues. V lost 1 base and J 0 bases, leaving 11 bases between the germline ends. CDR3 protein: CASSEGEYRSTDTQYF. In nucleotides, the CDR3 is TGTGCCAGCAGTGAAGGCGAGTACCGAAGCACAGATACGCAGTATTTT.

The chain joins TRBV28 to TRBJ2-2; TRBD2 agrees at 7 bases. J gave up 3 bases and V 7 bases, and 2 bases lay outside the gene matches. This CDR3 comprises 13 residues. CDR1 is MDHEN and CDR2 is SYDVKM in the germline V gene. DNA of the CDR3: TGTGCCAGCACGGGGGGTCACACCGGGGAGCTGTTTTTT. It is translated as CASTGGHTGELFF.

This rearrangement joins TRBV5-1 to TRBJ2-7, with unresolved D. The germline CDR1 and CDR2 sequences are SGHRS and YFSETQ. V dropped 0 bases and J dropped 3 bases, with 10 bases sitting between them. The CDR3 is 14 amino acids. The CDR3, as DNA: TGCGCCAGCAGCTTGGACCTTCCACTCTACGAGCAGTACTTC. It codes for CASSLDLPLYEQYF.

This sequence joins TRBV4-3 and TRBJ1-6; TRBD1 aligns across 10 bases. CDR1 is LGHNA and CDR2 is YSLEER in the germline V gene. The junction had 4 bases not matched to a gene; V was cut back by 2 bases and J by 9 bases. The CDR3 length is 15 residues. CDR3 region: CASSQSGQGISPLHF. CDR3 DNA sequence: TGCGCCAGCAGCCAATCGGGACAGGGGATTTCACCCCTCCACTTT.

V gene TRBV19 combines with J gene TRBJ1-2; D not resolved. The length of the CDR3 is 13 residues. In germline, CDR1 is LNHDA, CDR2 SQIVND (reference sequence). V was cut by 7 bases and J by 4 bases, with 13 bases left in between. CDR3 nucleotides: TGTGCCAGTATTGCGGCCGTTCCCTATGGCTACACCTTC. Its translation is CASIAAVPYGYTF.

V and J are TRBV7-2 and TRBJ1-1; 7 bases agree with TRBD1. The length of the CDR3 is 15 residues. The junction had 6 bases not matched to a gene; V was cut back by 3 bases and J by 2 bases. In germline, CDR1 is SGHTA, CDR2 FQGNSA. CDR3 residues: CASSLWGTENTEAFF. The CDR3 bases are TGTGCCAGCAGCTTGTGGGGGACAGAAAACACTGAAGCTTTCTTT.

The V gene is TRBV6-1, the J gene TRBJ2-7, with 8 bases fitting TRBD1. The CDR3 has 15 amino acids. The V gene's germline CDR1 is MNHNS and CDR2 SASEGT. The junction had 6 bases not matched to a gene; V was cut back by 0 bases and J by 5 bases. In DNA, the CDR3 is TGTGCCAGCAGTGAAGCTGAAGACAGGGGAGACGAGCAGTACTTC. Its protein is CASSEAEDRGDEQYF.

The rearrangement links TRBV14 to TRBJ1-2, with unresolved D. CDR1 SGHDN and CDR2 FVKESK come from the germline V gene. V was pared by 0 bases and J by 2 bases, with 7 bases between. The CDR3 totals 14 residues. The CDR3 DNA is TGTGCCAGCAGCCAAGACCTTTCCAACTATGGCTACACCTTC. Translating it yields CASSQDLSNYGYTF.

The rearrangement uses TRBV6-5 and TRBJ1-2; a possible D gene is TRBD1 (5 bases). Trimming left V 0 bases short and J 5 bases short, with 10 bases between. CDR1 and CDR2 (germline): MNHEY, SVGAGI. The CDR3 length is 14 residues. CDR3: CASSYSLQGYGYTF. CDR3 DNA: TGTGCCAGCAGTTACTCCCTCCAGGGATATGGCTACACCTTC.